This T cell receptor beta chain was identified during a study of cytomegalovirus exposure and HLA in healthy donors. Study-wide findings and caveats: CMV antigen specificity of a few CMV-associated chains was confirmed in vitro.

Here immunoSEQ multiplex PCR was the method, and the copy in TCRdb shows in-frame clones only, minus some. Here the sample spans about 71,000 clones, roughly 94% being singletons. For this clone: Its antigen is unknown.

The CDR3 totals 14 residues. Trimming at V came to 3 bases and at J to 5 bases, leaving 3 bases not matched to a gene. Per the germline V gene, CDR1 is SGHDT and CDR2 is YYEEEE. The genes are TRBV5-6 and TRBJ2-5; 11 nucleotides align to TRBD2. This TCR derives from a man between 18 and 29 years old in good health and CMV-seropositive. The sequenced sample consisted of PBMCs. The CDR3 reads CASSSRTSGETQYF. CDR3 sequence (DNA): TGTGCCAGCAGCTCCCGGACTAGCGGGGAGACCCAGTACTTC.